The present T cell receptor beta chain was sequenced within a study of cytomegalovirus exposure and HLA in healthy donors. The CDR3 contains 16 residues. The germline V gene encodes CDR1 SGDLS and CDR2 YYNGEE. Trimming took 1 base from V and 3 from J, leaving 16 bases between them. This clone showed up just a few times. A multiplex PCR was run with 60 Vbeta primers and 13 Jbeta primers. The repertoire was sequenced with immunoSEQ multiplex PCR; TCRdb's copy has only in-frame clones and lacks some. The sample holds 100,000 to 120,000 clones, around 80% seen once. The chain combines TRBV9 with TRBJ1-2; unclear D gene. Material for sequencing was PBMCs. The sequence was obtained from a man aged 25 to 40 in good health and CMV-seronegative. The CDR3 loop is CASSVTSRVSDYGYTF. DNA for the CDR3: TGTGCCAGCAGCGTAACCTCTCGGGTGTCGGACTATGGCTACACCTTC.